This TCR gamma chain originates from a study of gamma delta lymphoproliferative disorders and STAT genes (dated by TCRdb to 2016 to 2019). Background on the whole study: The LymphoTrack Dx TCRG Assay was used to prepare gamma-chain libraries from at least 50 ng of genomic DNA. Because no corresponding Invivoscribe delta assay was available, delta-chain libraries were prepared according to the standard operating procedure of the EuroClonality-NGS working group. The study profiled TCR gamma and delta CDR3 repertoires by deep sequencing in Tgammadelta lymphoproliferative disease patients and healthy controls, within a larger immunophenotypic and STAT-mutation study. To confirm results, a couple of gamma-chain samples and all delta-chain samples were sequenced twice.

Both library preparation methods relied on multiplex PCR with primers aimed at conserved V and J regions of the TCR genes. Purified and pooled amplicons were sequenced on an Illumina MiSeq platform. Processing in the source paper ran as follows. V(D)J alignment, clonotype assembly and translation were done with MiXCR, while functionality assessment and CDR3 repertoire analyses were done with VDJtools. CDR3 followed the IMGT definition, and analyses included only productive sequences that used functional genes, leaving out ORF genes and pseudogenes. A custom Python script searched for identical amino acid CDR3s of major clonotypes (frequency >=5%) across all patients and controls. A one-sided non-parametric Wilcoxon test was used to compare clonotype frequencies in patients versus controls. Public reads were reanalyzed in TCRdb with CATT, and rows carrying the same DNA were merged afterwards. TCRdb assigned the V and J calls; the authors' analysis was not used. The sample contains around 780 gamma-chain clones, approximately 31% of them found a single time. 15% to 20% of the sample is in the top ten clones.

Including the terminal cysteine and phenylalanine, the CDR3 comprises 12 residues. Solely the CDR3 DNA is kept, with 36 bases framed from the first base. The germline V gene supplies CDR1 EGSNGY and CDR2 YDSYNSKV. From V the trimming removes 2 bases and from J it removes 2 bases, while the gene matches leave 0 bases of the junction unaccounted for. TCR sequencing was performed on genomic DNA from peripheral blood mononuclear cells isolated from patients and controls. As controls, around 23 healthy adult blood donors (median age around 63 years; about 12 males and roughly eleven females) were included and were matched to patients for age and sex. This clone is large (0.1 to 1%). Which antigen it targets is not known. Within one base of it there is no much larger clone, and no base qualities were kept. What the authors observed across the whole study: Control T cells were likely spread across varied maturation stages, whereas leukemic cells were skewed toward terminal effectors, which potentially limits comparisons between patients and controls. The authors noted that NGS specificity may be reduced at low frequencies, so the public or private nature of leukemic clones needs confirmation. Nearly all major patient gamma and delta clonotypes were public, shared with at least one healthy donor; only two gamma clonotypes were private to disease. In whole-repertoire clustering, patient gamma repertoires grouped separately from healthy controls, whereas delta repertoires showed no separation between groups.

This clonotype originated in a human donor in good health. The rearrangement combines TRGV2 with TRGJ1 or TRGJ2. The J gene is absent in TCRdb and was assigned here via DNA matching to germline. The sequencing input was blood. The nucleotide sequence reads as follows: TGTGCCACCTGGGACGATTATTATAAGAAACTCTTT. It is translated as CATWDDYYKKLF.